This T cell receptor (beta chain) was retrieved from a study of T cells expressing NK-cell markers. As regards this clonotype: The antigen is unknown.

The CDR3 contains 14 residues. The germline V gene encodes CDR1 LGHDT and CDR2 YNNKEL (reference sequence). Overall study results and limits: The dominant NKG2C+ clonotypes represented about 1.0-7.5% of CD8+ T cells in six donors. The CD3+CD56-NKG2C+ fraction was also led by these clonotypes in several donors.

TCRdb reprocessed the 5' RACE reads and keeps a single row for each CDR3 protein, giving no DNA. The sample has about 460,000 distinct CDR3 sequences. Sequencing input: blood T cells: a sorted CD56 or NKG2C T cell subset, CD4+ or CD8+ T cells, or bulk PBMC T cells (not recorded which). The receptor's source is a woman aged 45-65 years in good health. The chain joins TRBV3-1 to TRBJ2-2; TCRdb's D gene call, TRBD2, goes unchecked for lack of DNA. The CDR3 reads CASRAAARTGELFF.